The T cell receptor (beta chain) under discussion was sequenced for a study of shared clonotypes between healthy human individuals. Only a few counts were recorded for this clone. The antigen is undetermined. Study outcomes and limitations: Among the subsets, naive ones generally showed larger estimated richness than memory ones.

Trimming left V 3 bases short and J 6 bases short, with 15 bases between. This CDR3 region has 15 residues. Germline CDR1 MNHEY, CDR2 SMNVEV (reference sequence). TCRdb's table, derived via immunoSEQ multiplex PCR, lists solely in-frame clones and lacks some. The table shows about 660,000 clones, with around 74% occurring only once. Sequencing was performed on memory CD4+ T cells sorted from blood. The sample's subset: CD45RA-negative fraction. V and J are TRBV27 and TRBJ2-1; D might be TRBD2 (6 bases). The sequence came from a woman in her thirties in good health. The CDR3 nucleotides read TGTGCCAGCAGTTTTAGGGGACTCACCCTCAATGAGCAGTTCTTC. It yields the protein CASSFRGLTLNEQFF.